Shown below are 13 T cell receptor beta chains from a single sample sequenced in a study of long-term antiretroviral therapy in people with HIV. The assay, immunoSEQ v3.0, was run at survey level. Produced via immunoSEQ multiplex PCR; TCRdb's table is partial and in-frame only. This table holds some 17,000 clones, more than 70% found once. Sequenced here: unsorted PBMCs, sampled 6.9 years after starting antiretroviral therapy. These TCRs come from a man aged 50-60 years with HIV.

The CDR3 bases are TGTGCCATCAGTTCAGCGGGAGGACTCAATGAGCAGTTCTTC. Its translation is CAISSAGGLNEQFF. The rearrangement joins TRBV10-3 to TRBJ2-1; TRBD2 matches 9 bases. Per the germline V gene, CDR1 is ENHRY and CDR2 is SYGVKD. CDR3 length equals 14 residues. Trimming took 5 bases from V and 6 from J; bases not matched to a gene: 5.

The CDR3 sequence is CASSERNEQFF. The CDR3 coding sequence is TGTGCCAGCAGTGAAAGAAATGAGCAGTTCTTC. The gene calls are TRBV6-1 and TRBJ2-1; no definite D call. This CDR3 is built from 11 residues. Per germline, CDR1 MNHNS and CDR2 SASEGT. The V and J ends lost 2 bases and 7 bases respectively, with 3 bases between them.

On this clone itself: A junction boundary mismatches the germline segment, possibly from a read error. The chain joins TRBV7-7 to TRBJ2-1; D is undetermined. Germline assignment: CDR1 SSHAT and CDR2 FNYEAQ (reference sequence). The length of the CDR3 is 13 residues. The CDR3 bases are TGTGCTAGCAGCTTACATCCCGGAAATGAGCAGTTCTTC. Amino acids: CASSLHPGNEQFF.

The V gene is TRBV28, the J gene TRBJ2-7; D not resolved. The V and J ends lost 10 bases and 6 bases respectively, with 10 bases between them. Germline CDR1 MDHEN, CDR2 SYDVKM. The CDR3 has 10 residues. CDR3 bases: TGTGCCACCCTGTATCGCGAGCAGTACTTC. Translation: CATLYREQYF.

Of note for this clone: Other DNA sequences within the sample encode an identical CDR3. The rearrangement joins TRBV4-3 to TRBJ1-1; D perhaps matches TRBD1 (5 bases). With 0 bases removed from V and 4 bases from J, the gap between germline ends came to 12 bases. The germline gives CDR1 LGHNA, CDR2 YSLEER. There are 15 residues in the CDR3. The CDR3: CASSQDRGSRTEAFF. DNA for the CDR3: TGCGCCAGCAGCCAAGATCGGGGGAGCCGCACTGAAGCTTTCTTT.

In nucleotides, the CDR3 is TGTGCCAGCAGCGTAGGGGACAGGGAGGACGAAAAACTGTTTTTT. Protein product: CASSVGDREDEKLFF. The chain uses TRBV9 and TRBJ1-4; TRBD1 matches at 9 bases. V shed 0 bases and J 8 bases; nucleotides not matched to a gene: 5. Germline V CDR1 and CDR2: SGDLS, YYNGEE. This CDR3 is 15 amino acids long.

This clone was seen a handful of times. V usage is TRBV28 and J usage is TRBJ1-4; no clear D gene. The CDR3 totals 13 residues. Trimming took 6 bases from V and 8 from J, leaving 13 bases between them. Per germline, CDR1 MDHEN and CDR2 SYDVKM. CDR3 bases: TGTGCCAGCAGCCCCGGGGTTCGGGAAAAACTGTTTTTT. Its translation is CASSPGVREKLFF.

The chain uses TRBV19 and TRBJ2-1, with D perhaps TRBD2 (5 bases). In germline, CDR1 is LNHDA, CDR2 SQIVND (reference sequence). Trimming took 3 bases from V and 5 from J, leaving 8 bases between them. The CDR3 length is 13 residues. DNA for the CDR3: TGTGCCAGTAGTATTGGACTGAACAATGAGCAGTTCTTC. This encodes CASSIGLNNEQFF.

J is TRBJ2-7 and V is TRBV6-6, with 8 nucleotides matching TRBD1. This CDR3 is 14 amino acids long. CDR1 and CDR2 from the germline V gene are MNHNY and SVGAGI (reference sequence). V lost 7 bases to trimming and J lost 2 bases; unmatched junction nucleotides: 7. The CDR3 nucleotides are TGTGCCAGCATGCGGACAGGGCTTACCTACGAGCAGTACTTC. It specifies CASMRTGLTYEQYF.

J is TRBJ2-7 and V is TRBV5-1; weak D call: TRBD2 (6 bases). Germline CDR1 reads SGHRS; CDR2 reads YFSETQ. Between the trimmed V and J ends, which lost 4 bases and 4 bases, there was a span of 18 bases. The CDR3 runs to 15 residues. This chain's CDR3 is CASSPAGGGGYEQYF. CDR3 bases: TGCGCCAGCAGCCCCGCCGGGGGAGGAGGTTACGAGCAGTACTTC.

The J gene is TRBJ2-3, the V gene TRBV7-9, with D possibly being TRBD1 (5 bases). Trimming removed 0 bases at V and 3 bases at J, with 10 bases between. The CDR3 is made up of 15 amino acids. The germline CDR1 and CDR2 sequences are SEHNR and FQNEAQ (reference sequence). CDR3 sequence reads: CASSLAIPGTDTQYF. The DNA of the CDR3 is TGTGCCAGCAGCTTAGCAATCCCAGGGACAGATACGCAGTATTTT.

The rearrangement uses TRBV11-3 and TRBJ2-7, with 9 bases identical to TRBD2. Trimming took 5 bases from V and 3 from J; bases not matched to a gene: 14. Germline V gives CDR1 SGHNT, CDR2 YENEEA. The CDR3 has 17 residues. The CDR3, as DNA: TGTGCCAGCAGCATCGTCGAAAAGCGGGAGGATGTCTACGAGCAGTACTTC. Translating gives CASSIVEKREDVYEQYF.

The chain employs TRBV18 and TRBJ1-4; no reliable D call. There are 14 residues in the CDR3. Trimming removed 4 bases at V and 8 bases at J, with 14 bases between. CDR1 is KGHSH, CDR2 LQKENI, per germline. This CDR3 reads CASSLREQGEKLFF. In DNA, the CDR3 is TGTGCCAGCTCACTTAGGGAGCAAGGGGAAAAACTGTTTTTT.